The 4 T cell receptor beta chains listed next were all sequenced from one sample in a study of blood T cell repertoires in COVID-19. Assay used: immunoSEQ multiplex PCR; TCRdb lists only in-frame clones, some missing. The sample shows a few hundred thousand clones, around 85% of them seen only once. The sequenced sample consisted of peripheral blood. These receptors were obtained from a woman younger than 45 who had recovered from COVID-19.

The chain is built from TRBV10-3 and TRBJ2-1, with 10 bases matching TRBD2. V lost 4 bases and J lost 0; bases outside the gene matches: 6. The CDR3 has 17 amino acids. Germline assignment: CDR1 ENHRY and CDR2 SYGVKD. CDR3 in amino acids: CAISAPAGGRSYNEQFF. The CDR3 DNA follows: TGTGCCATCAGTGCTCCAGCGGGAGGGCGCTCCTACAATGAGCAGTTCTTC.

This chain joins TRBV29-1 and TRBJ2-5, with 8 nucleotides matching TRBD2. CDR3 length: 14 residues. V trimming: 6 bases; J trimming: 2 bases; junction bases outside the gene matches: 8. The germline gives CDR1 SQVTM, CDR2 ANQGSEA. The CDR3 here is CSVPAASGQETQYF. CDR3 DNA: TGCAGCGTCCCCGCGGCTAGCGGGCAAGAGACCCAGTACTTC. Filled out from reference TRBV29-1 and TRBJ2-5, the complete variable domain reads SAVISQKPSRDICQRGTSLTIQCQVDSQVTMMFWYRQQPGQSLTLIATANQGSEATYESGFVIDKFPISRPNLTFSTLTVSNMSPEDSSIYLCSVPAASGQETQYFGPGTRLLVL.

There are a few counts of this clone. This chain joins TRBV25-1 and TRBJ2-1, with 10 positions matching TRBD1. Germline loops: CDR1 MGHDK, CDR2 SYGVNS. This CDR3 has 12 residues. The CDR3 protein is CAAGTGANEQFF. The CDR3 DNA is TGTGCTGCGGGGACAGGGGCCAATGAGCAGTTCTTC.

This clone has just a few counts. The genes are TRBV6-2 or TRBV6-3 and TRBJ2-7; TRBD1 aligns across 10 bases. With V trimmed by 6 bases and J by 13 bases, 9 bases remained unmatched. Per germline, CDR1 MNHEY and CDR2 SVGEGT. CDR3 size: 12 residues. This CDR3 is CASSSTGGVYYF. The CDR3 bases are TGTGCCAGCAGCTCGACAGGGGGCGTGTATTACTTC.